The clone carrying this T cell receptor beta chain was detected many times. V lost 6 bases and J 1 base, leaving 22 bases between the germline ends. CDR3 length: 17 residues. CDR1 is SGHDT, CDR2 YYEEEE, per germline. This entry is derived from a study of spatial heterogeneity in lung cancer. Time point here: sample taken at primary tumor resection. MiXCR, applied by TCRdb to the 5' RACE reads, yields one record per CDR3 protein. The top ten hold about 27% of the sample, which has about 7,900 distinct CDR3 sequences, 3.5% to 5.5% seen once. The receptor was derived from a male donor with early-stage non-small cell lung cancer. The chain joins TRBV5-6 to TRBJ1-1; D possibly corresponds to TRBD1 (5 bases). The starting material was PBMCs, obtained at surgery. CDR3 amino acids: CASTHSGGRRRNTEAFF. CDR3 coding DNA: TGTGCCAGCACCCATTCGGGGGGGAGGAGGAGGAACACTGAAGCTTTCTTT.